This TCR beta chain comes out of a study of Graves' ophthalmopathy and Graves' hyperthyroidism. Study-level information: At the time of initial diagnosis and before any treatment, peripheral blood was collected. Findings and limits, study-wide: Blood shared most expanded thyroid clonotypes above 0.001 frequency.

V was cut by 6 bases and J by 4 bases, with 19 bases left in between. Germline values: CDR1 DFQATT, CDR2 SNEGSKA (reference sequence). The CDR3 extends over 14 amino acids. There are many counts of this clonotype. Its target is not known. Transcripts of RNA were the source for amplifying TCR beta CDR3 regions. Second-round multiplex PCR followed a first-round RT-PCR using HTBI primers. TCRdb processed the multiplex PCR reads anew with MiXCR; each CDR3 protein has one entry. The sample lists 400,000 to 450,000 distinct CDR3 sequences, around a fifth occurring once. PBMCs were isolated by Ficoll-Paque density gradient centrifugation, using roughly 10 ml of fresh peripheral blood as the starting material.

This clonotype originated in a woman in her late teens or twenties with stable Graves' hyperthyroidism. The chain links TRBV20-1 to TRBJ2-7; D call uncertain. The sequencing sample was made of peripheral blood. The CDR3 region is CSASPSPGTYEQYF. CDR3 coding DNA: TGCAGTGCCTCTCCCTCTCCGGGTACTTACGAGCAGTACTTC.